This T cell receptor (beta chain) was observed in a study of beta chain features in type 1 diabetes. The study, taken as a whole, reports: Shortening that was moderate but significant affected the TCRB CDR3s of Type 1 diabetes patients in all four CD4+ subsets. In comparison with healthy donors, patients had naive, central memory and Treg TCRB repertoires that appeared more similar.

Reverse transcribing all isolated RNA meant expressed TCRB transcripts were sequenced. Using immunoSEQ multiplex PCR, the repertoire was profiled, and TCRdb retains in-frame clones only, with some absent. This table holds more than 350,000 clones, around 10% found once. This clone has more than one count but fewer than ten. Its antigen is not identified. Trimming took 1 base from V and 6 from J, leaving 12 bases between them. This CDR3 is 13 amino acids long. Germline-derived CDR1 and CDR2 are SQVTM and ANQGSEA. V and J are TRBV29-1 and TRBJ1-2; no clear D. The sample was naive CD4+ T cells from blood. This TCR was recovered from a woman aged 18 to 35 in good health. CDR3 in DNA: TGCAGCGTTGAAGGGGTCAGAGTGAATGGCTACACCTTC. Protein: CSVEGVRVNGYTF.